Presented here are 17 T cell receptor beta chains from one specimen sequenced in a study of blood T cell repertoires in COVID-19. Generated by immunoSEQ multiplex PCR, the TCRdb table keeps only in-frame clones and is missing some. Of over 110,000 clones listed, roughly 85% are singletons. Sequenced input: peripheral blood. The receptor set was obtained from a man between 60 and 70 years old with acute or convalescent COVID-19.

The chain has TRBV2 and TRBJ1-3; 7 bases are a match to TRBD1. The CDR3 has 14 residues. With V trimmed by 5 bases and J by 5 bases, 6 bases remained unmatched. CDR1 SNHLY and CDR2 FYNNEI come from the germline V gene. The CDR3 is CASSTTGLRNTIYF. The CDR3, as DNA: TGTGCCAGCAGTACGACAGGGTTGCGAAACACCATATATTTT.

A word on this clone: Distinct nucleotide sequences in the sample also encode this CDR3. The chain combines TRBV28 with TRBJ2-1; D is possibly TRBD2 (6 bases). The CDR3 covers 14 residues. CDR1 and CDR2 from the germline V gene are MDHEN and SYDVKM. The germline V and J ends were trimmed by 6 bases and 2 bases, with 11 bases remaining between them. The CDR3 loop reads CASRAGGTYNEQFF. DNA for the CDR3: TGTGCCAGCAGGGCTGGGGGGACCTACAATGAGCAGTTCTTC.

This chain uses TRBV18 with TRBJ1-2; 9 bases map to TRBD1. The CDR3 is made up of 14 amino acids. Germline lookup yields CDR1 KGHSH and CDR2 LQKENI. The J segment lost 2 bases and the V segment lost 4 bases, leaving 2 bases of the junction unmatched. CDR3 nucleotide sequence: TGTGCCAGCTCACTGGGACAGGGAAACTATGGCTACACCTTC. Translation gives CASSLGQGNYGYTF.

This sequence joins TRBV9 and TRBJ2-1, with TRBD2 matching 7 bases. The germline gives CDR1 SGDLS, CDR2 YYNGEE. This CDR3 has 14 residues. J gave up 3 bases and V 4 bases, and 4 bases lay outside the gene matches. CDR3 nucleotide sequence: TGTGCCAGCAGCTCAGGACTAGACTACAATGAGCAGTTCTTC. Protein sequence: CASSSGLDYNEQFF.

The chain employs TRBV7-2 and TRBJ2-5; D not certain. Germline CDR1 SGHTA, CDR2 FQGNSA. This CDR3 has 12 amino acids. V dropped 5 bases and J dropped 4 bases, with 8 bases sitting between them. The CDR3 reads CASSIRLETQYF. In DNA form, the CDR3 reads TGTGCCAGCAGCATTCGACTAGAGACCCAGTACTTC.

The J gene is TRBJ2-1, the V gene TRBV5-1, with TRBD1 matching over 7 bases. The CDR3 length is 13 residues. The trim removed 4 bases at V and 10 bases at J, leaving 8 bases unmatched. The germline gives CDR1 SGHRS, CDR2 YFSETQ. CDR3 residues: CASSRDSLWEQFF. CDR3 coding DNA: TGCGCCAGCAGCCGGGACAGCCTTTGGGAGCAGTTCTTC.

A word on this clone: Compared with germline, one end of the junction differs, possibly owing to a read error. The chain is built from TRBV11-2 and TRBJ2-7; 11 bases map to TRBD2. CDR3 length: 11 residues. Germline V gene sequence: CDR1 SGHAT, CDR2 FQNNGV. The CDR3, as DNA: TGTGCCAGCAGGATCCGGGCTAGCGGGGGGTTC. Its protein product is CASRIRASGGF.

The chain links TRBV6-5 to TRBJ2-7; 7 positions match TRBD1. Germline loops: CDR1 MNHEY, CDR2 SVGAGI. The CDR3 contains 16 residues. Losses at the gene ends were 0 bases for V and 0 bases for J; bases not matched to a gene: 5. The CDR3 sequence: CASSYSRDSLSYEQYF. As DNA, the CDR3 is TGTGCCAGCAGTTACTCAAGGGACAGCCTCTCCTACGAGCAGTACTTC.

The chain couples TRBV7-8 to TRBJ1-2, with 9 bases fitting TRBD1. The V and J ends lost 3 bases and 6 bases, in that order; junction bases with no gene match: 14. The germline CDR1 and CDR2 sequences are SGHVS and FQNEAQ. This CDR3 has 17 amino acids. As DNA, the CDR3 is TGTGCCAGCAGCTTCCGGGACAGGGTAACCCCACGCGATGGCTACACCTTC. Protein sequence: CASSFRDRVTPRDGYTF.

J is TRBJ1-3 and V is TRBV7-2; no clear D gene. The CDR3 runs 18 residues. Germline lookup yields CDR1 SGHTA and CDR2 FQGNSA. The V gene lost 1 base and the J gene lost 0 bases, with 16 bases spanning the gap. CDR3 in DNA: TGTGCCAGCAGCTTAGAAGGTGTACAGCTTGTCTCTGGAAACACCATATATTTT. Its protein product is CASSLEGVQLVSGNTIYF.

The chain couples TRBV4-3 to TRBJ2-7, with 8 bases fitting TRBD1. The germline CDR1 and CDR2 sequences are LGHNA and YSLEER. Germline trimming cut 1 base from V and 7 bases from J; bases unmatched to any gene: 6. This CDR3 region has 14 residues. The DNA of the CDR3 is TGCGCCAGCAGCCAAGGGCAGGGGGCTCGAGAGCAGTACTTC. The encoded protein is CASSQGQGAREQYF.

The chain couples TRBV7-9 to TRBJ2-5; tentatively, D is TRBD1 (5 bases). The CDR3 has 13 amino acids. Germline loops: CDR1 SEHNR, CDR2 FQNEAQ (reference sequence). V dropped 7 bases and J dropped 2 bases, with 11 bases sitting between them. CDR3 in amino acids: CASKTVGQETQYF. DNA of the CDR3: TGTGCCAGCAAGACAGTGGGTCAAGAGACCCAGTACTTC.

The chain uses TRBV19 and TRBJ2-3, with 11 bases lining up with TRBD2. V lost 1 base and J lost 5; bases outside the gene matches: 8. The V gene's germline CDR1 is LNHDA and CDR2 SQIVND (reference sequence). The CDR3 spans 17 residues. CDR3 sequence reads: CASSIGPSGRFVDTQYF. The DNA of the CDR3 is TGTGCCAGTAGTATAGGCCCTAGCGGGAGGTTCGTAGATACGCAGTATTTT. The whole variable domain, remainder taken from reference TRBV19 and TRBJ2-3, is DGGITQSPKYLFRKEGQNVTLSCEQNLNHDAMYWYRQDPGQGLRLIYYSQIVNDFQKGDIAEGYSVSREKKESFPLTVTSAQKNPTAFYLCASSIGPSGRFVDTQYFGPGTRLTVL.

The sample holds one count of this clone. The CDR3 spells CASTLAGLNSPLHF. The CDR3 coding sequence is TGTGCCAGCACGCTGGCAGGACTTAATTCACCCCTCCACTTT. The V and J genes are TRBV6-5 and TRBJ1-6; D gene unclear. V was clipped by 7 bases and J by 6 bases, with 13 bases between them. The CDR3 extends over 14 amino acids. Germline V gene sequence: CDR1 MNHEY, CDR2 SVGAGI.

The chain recombines TRBV4-2 with TRBJ1-4; D is possibly TRBD1 (5 bases). Germline V gene sequence: CDR1 LGHNA, CDR2 YNFKEQ. V lost 3 bases and J lost 3, with 14 bases in between. The CDR3 is 16 residues long. DNA for the CDR3: TGTGCCAGCAGCCAGCTATCCACGGGGGCTAATGAAAAACTGTTTTTT. It codes for CASSQLSTGANEKLFF.

The rearrangement joins TRBV27 to TRBJ1-2; the D gene is possibly TRBD1 (5 bases). Per germline, CDR1 MNHEY and CDR2 SMNVEV (reference sequence). The CDR3 loop spans 17 amino acids. Trimming pared 5 bases from V and 8 bases from J, leaving 27 bases between. In DNA form, the CDR3 reads TGTGCCAGCAGTCCAACCTCGGGGACGCTCTCCGGGGGGGGCTACACCTTC. Amino acids: CASSPTSGTLSGGGYTF.

This chain connects TRBV28 to TRBJ2-3; D remains ambiguous. The V and J ends lost 5 bases and 6 bases respectively, with 9 bases between them. Per germline, CDR1 MDHEN and CDR2 SYDVKM. The CDR3 length is 12 residues. The CDR3 region has the DNA TGTGCCAGCAGTCCGAACATGGATACGCAGTATTTT. It is translated as CASSPNMDTQYF.